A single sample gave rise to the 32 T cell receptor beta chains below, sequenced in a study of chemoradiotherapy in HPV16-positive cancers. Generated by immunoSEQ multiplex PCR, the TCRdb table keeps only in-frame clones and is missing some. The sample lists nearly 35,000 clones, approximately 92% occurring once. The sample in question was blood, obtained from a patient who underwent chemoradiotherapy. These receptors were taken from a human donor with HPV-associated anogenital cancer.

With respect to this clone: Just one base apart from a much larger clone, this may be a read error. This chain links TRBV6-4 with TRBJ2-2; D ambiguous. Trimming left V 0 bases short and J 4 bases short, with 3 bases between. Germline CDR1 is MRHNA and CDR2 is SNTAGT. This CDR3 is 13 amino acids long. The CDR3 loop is CASSDSSTGELFF. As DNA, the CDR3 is TGTGCCAGCAGTGACTCGAGCACCGGGGAGCTGTTTTTT.

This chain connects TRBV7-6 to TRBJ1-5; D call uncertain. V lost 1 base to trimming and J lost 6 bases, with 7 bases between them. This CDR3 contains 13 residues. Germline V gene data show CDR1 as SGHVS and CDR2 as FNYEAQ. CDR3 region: CASSLGSRQPQHF. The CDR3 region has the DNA TGTGCCAGCAGCTTAGGTAGCCGTCAGCCCCAGCATTTT. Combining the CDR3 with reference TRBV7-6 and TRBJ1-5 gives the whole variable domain GAGVSQSPRYKVTKRGQDVALRCDPISGHVSLYWYRQALGQGPEFLTYFNYEAQQDKSGLPNDRFSAERPEGSISTLTIQRTEQRDSAMYRCASSLGSRQPQHFGDGTRLSIL.

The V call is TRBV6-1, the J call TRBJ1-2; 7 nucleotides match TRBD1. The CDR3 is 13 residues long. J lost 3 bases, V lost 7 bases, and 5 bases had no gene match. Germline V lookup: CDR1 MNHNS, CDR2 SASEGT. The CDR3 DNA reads TGTGCCAGCAAAAGAGGGACAGACTATGGCTACACCTTC. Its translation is CASKRGTDYGYTF.

CDR3 protein: CAISRTGGNTEAFF. In DNA form, the CDR3 reads TGTGCCATCAGCCGGACAGGGGGGAACACTGAAGCTTTCTTT. The V gene is TRBV10-3, the J gene TRBJ1-1, with 10 bases lining up with TRBD1. J gave up 1 base and V 6 bases, and 2 bases lay outside the gene matches. The CDR3 has 14 residues. Per germline, CDR1 ENHRY and CDR2 SYGVKD.

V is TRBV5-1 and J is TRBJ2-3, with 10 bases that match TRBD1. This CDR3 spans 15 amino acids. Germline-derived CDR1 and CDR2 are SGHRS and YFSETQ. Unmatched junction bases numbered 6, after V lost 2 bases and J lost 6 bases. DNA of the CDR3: TGCGCCAGCAGCTTTGGACAGGGGGTGTCGGATACGCAGTATTTT. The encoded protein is CASSFGQGVSDTQYF.

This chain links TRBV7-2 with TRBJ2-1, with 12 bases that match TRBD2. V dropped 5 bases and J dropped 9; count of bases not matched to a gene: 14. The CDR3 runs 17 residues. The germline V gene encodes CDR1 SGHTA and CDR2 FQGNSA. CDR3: CASSPQGLAGFWGEQFF. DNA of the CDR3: TGTGCCAGCAGCCCGCAGGGACTAGCGGGCTTCTGGGGTGAGCAGTTCTTC. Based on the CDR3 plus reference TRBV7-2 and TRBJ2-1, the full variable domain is GAGVSQSPSNKVTEKGKDVELRCDPISGHTALYWYRQSLGQGLEFLIYFQGNSAPDKSGLPSDRFSAERTGGSVSTLTIQRTQQEDSAVYLCASSPQGLAGFWGEQFFGPGTRLTVL.

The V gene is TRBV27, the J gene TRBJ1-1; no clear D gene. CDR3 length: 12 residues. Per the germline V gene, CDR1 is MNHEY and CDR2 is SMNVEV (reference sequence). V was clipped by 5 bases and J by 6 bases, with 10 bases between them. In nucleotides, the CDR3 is TGTGCCAGCAGTCGCAGCCCCTCTGAAGCTTTCTTT. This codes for CASSRSPSEAFF.

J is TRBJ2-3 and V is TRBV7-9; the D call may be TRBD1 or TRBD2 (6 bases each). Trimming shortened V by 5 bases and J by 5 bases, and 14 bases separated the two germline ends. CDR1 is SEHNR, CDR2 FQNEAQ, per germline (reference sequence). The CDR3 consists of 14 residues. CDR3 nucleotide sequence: TGTGCCAGCAGCCTCTCGGGGGCAGGAGATACGCAGTATTTT. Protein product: CASSLSGAGDTQYF.

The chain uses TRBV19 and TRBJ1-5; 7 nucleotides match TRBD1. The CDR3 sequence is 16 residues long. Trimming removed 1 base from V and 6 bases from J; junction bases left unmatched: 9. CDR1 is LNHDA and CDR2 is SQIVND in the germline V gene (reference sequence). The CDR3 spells CASSIVGGQSPQPQHF. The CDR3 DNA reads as TGTGCCAGTAGTATAGTGGGGGGACAGAGTCCTCAGCCCCAGCATTTT.

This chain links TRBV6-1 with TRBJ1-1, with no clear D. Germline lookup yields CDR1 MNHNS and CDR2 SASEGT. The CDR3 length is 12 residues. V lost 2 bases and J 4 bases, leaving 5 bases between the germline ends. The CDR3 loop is CASSETRTEAFF. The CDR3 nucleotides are TGTGCCAGCAGTGAAACCCGCACTGAAGCTTTCTTT.

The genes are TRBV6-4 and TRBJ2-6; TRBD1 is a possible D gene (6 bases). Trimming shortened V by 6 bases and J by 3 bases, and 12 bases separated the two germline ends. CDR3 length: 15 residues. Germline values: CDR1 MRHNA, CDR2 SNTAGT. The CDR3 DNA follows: TGTGCCAGCAGCTGGGGGCGCGATGGGGCCAACGTCCTGACTTTC. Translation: CASSWGRDGANVLTF.

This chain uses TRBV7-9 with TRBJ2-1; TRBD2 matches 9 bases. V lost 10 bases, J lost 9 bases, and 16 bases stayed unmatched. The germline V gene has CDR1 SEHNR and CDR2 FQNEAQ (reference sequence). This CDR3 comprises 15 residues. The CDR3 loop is CATTRRAGGTVEQFF. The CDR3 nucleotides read TGTGCCACCACCCGCAGAGCGGGGGGTACGGTTGAGCAGTTCTTC.

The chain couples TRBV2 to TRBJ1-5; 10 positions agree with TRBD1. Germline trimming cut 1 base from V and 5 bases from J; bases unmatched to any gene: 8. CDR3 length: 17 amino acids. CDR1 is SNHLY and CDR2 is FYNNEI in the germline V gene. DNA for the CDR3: TGTGCCAGCAGTGAAGGAGGGACAGGGGCAATAGATCAGCCCCAGCATTTT. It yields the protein CASSEGGTGAIDQPQHF.

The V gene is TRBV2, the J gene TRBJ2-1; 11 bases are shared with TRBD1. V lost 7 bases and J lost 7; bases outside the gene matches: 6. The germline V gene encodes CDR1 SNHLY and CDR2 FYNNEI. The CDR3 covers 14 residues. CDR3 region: CASTTGTGGNEQFF. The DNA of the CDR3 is TGTGCCAGCACCACCGGGACAGGGGGTAATGAGCAGTTCTTC. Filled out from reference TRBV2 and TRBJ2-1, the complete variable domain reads EPEVTQTPSHQVTQMGQEVILRCVPISNHLYFYWYRQILGQKVEFLVSFYNNEISEKSEIFDDQFSVERPDGSNFTLKIRSTKLEDSAMYFCASTTGTGGNEQFFGPGTRLTVL.

The CDR3 loop reads CASSQGSRAGEKLFF. The CDR3 bases are TGCGCCAGCAGCCAAGGGAGTAGGGCTGGGGAAAAACTGTTTTTT. The chain recombines TRBV4-1 with TRBJ1-4, with D unclear. The germline V and J ends were trimmed by 1 base and 8 bases, with 14 bases remaining between them. This CDR3 is built from 15 residues. CDR1 MGHRA and CDR2 YSYEKL come from the germline V gene.

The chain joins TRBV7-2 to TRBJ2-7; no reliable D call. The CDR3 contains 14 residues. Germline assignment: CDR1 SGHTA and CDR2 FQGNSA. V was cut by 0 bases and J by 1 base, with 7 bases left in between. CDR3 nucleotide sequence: TGTGCCAGCAGCTTAGCGCGACGGTCCTACGAGCAGTACTTC. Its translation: CASSLARRSYEQYF.

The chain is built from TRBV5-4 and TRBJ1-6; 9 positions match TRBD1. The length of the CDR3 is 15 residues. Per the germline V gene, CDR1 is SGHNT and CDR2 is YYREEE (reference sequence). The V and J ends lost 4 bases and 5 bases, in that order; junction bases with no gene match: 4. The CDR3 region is CASSPGTGNNSPLHF. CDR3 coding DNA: TGTGCCAGCAGCCCAGGGACAGGGAATAATTCACCCCTCCACTTT.

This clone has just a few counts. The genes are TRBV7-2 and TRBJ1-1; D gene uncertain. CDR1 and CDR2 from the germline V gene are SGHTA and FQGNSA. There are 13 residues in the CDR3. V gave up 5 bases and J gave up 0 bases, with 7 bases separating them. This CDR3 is CASSRSLNTEAFF. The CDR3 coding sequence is TGTGCCAGCAGCCGTTCCTTGAACACTGAAGCTTTCTTT.

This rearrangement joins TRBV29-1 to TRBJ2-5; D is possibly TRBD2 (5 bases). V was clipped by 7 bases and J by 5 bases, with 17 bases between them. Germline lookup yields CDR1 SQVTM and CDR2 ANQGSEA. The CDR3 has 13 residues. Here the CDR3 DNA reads TGCAGCGCCGTAGGGAGTATCGGGGAGACCCAGTACTTC. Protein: CSAVGSIGETQYF.

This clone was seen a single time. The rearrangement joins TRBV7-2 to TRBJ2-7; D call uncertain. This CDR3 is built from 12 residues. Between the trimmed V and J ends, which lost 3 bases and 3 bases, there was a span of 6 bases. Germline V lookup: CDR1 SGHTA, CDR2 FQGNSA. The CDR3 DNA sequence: TGTGCCAGCAGCTTTACTATCTACGAGCAGTACTTC. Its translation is CASSFTIYEQYF.

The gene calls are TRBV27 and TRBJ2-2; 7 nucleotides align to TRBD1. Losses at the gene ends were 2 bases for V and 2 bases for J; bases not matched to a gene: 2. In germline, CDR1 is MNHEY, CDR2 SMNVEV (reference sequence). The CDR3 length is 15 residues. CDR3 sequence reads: CASSLDRVNTGELFF. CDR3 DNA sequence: TGTGCCAGCAGTTTAGACAGGGTTAACACCGGGGAGCTGTTTTTT.

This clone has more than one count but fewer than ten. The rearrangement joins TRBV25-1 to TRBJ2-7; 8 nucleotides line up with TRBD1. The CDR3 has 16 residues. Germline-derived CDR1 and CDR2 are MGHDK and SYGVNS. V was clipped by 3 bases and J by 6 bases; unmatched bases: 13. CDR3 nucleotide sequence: TGTGCCAGCAGTGATGAGACGGGGGACAGGAGTTCCGAGCAGTACTTC. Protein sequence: CASSDETGDRSSEQYF.

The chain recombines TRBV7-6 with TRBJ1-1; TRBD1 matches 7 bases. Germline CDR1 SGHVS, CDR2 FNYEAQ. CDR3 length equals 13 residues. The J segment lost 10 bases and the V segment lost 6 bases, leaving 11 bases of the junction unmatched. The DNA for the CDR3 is TGTGCCAGCAGTACAGACAGGGCGTCGCGAGCTTTCTTT. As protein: CASSTDRASRAFF. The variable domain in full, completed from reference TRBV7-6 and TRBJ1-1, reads GAGVSQSPRYKVTKRGQDVALRCDPISGHVSLYWYRQALGQGPEFLTYFNYEAQQDKSGLPNDRFSAERPEGSISTLTIQRTEQRDSAMYRCASSTDRASRAFFGQGTRLTVV.

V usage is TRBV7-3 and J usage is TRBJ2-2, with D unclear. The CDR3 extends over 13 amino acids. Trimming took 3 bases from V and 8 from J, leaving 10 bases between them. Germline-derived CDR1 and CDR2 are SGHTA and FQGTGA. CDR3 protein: CASSLKGLGELFF. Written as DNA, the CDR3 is TGTGCCAGCAGCTTGAAAGGGTTGGGGGAGCTGTTTTTT.

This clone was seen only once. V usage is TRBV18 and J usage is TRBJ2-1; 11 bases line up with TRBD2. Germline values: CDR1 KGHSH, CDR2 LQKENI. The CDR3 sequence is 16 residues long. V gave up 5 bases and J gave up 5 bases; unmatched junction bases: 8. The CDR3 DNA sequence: TGTGCCAGCTCAACGGTAGCGGGGGGGCTGGACAATGAGCAGTTCTTC. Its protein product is CASSTVAGGLDNEQFF.

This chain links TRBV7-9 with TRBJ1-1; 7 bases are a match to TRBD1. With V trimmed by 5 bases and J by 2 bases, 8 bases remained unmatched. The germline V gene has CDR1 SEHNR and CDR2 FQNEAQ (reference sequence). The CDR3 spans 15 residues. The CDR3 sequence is CASSPRGQRNTEAFF. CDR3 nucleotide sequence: TGTGCCAGCAGCCCCCGGGGACAGAGAAACACTGAAGCTTTCTTT.

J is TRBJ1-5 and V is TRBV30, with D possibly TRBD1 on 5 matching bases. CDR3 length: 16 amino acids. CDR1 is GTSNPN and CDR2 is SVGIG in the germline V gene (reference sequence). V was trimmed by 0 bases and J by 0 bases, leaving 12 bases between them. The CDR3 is CAWSVLGQGSNQPQHF. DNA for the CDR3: TGTGCCTGGAGTGTACTTGGGCAGGGTAGCAATCAGCCCCAGCATTTT.

The CDR3: CASSFPQTQDEQYF. CDR3 nucleotide sequence: TGTGCCAGCAGCTTCCCTCAAACACAGGACGAGCAGTACTTC. The chain couples TRBV7-8 to TRBJ2-7; D might be TRBD1 (5 bases). The CDR3 sequence is 14 residues long. The germline V and J ends were trimmed by 3 bases and 5 bases, with 14 bases remaining between them. Germline V gene data show CDR1 as SGHVS and CDR2 as FQNEAQ. Full variable domain (outside the CDR3, taken from reference TRBV7-8 and TRBJ2-7): GAGVSQSPRYKVAKRGQDVALRCDPISGHVSLFWYQQALGQGPEFLTYFQNEAQLDKSGLPSDRFFAERPEGSVSTLKIQRTQQEDSAVYLCASSFPQTQDEQYFGPGTRLTVT.

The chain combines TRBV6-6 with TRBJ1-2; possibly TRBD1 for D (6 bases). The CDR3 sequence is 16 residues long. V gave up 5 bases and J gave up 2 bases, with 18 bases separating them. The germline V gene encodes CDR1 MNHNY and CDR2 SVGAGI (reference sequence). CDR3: CASSTQGREGNYGYTF. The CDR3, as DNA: TGTGCCAGCAGTACCCAGGGGAGGGAGGGGAACTATGGCTACACCTTC.

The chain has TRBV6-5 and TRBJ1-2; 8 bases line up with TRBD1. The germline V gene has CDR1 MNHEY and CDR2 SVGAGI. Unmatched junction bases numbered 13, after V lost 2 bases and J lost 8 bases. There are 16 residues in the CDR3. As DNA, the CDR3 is TGTGCCAGCAGTTACCCCGTGGATACAGGGGGATTGGGCTACACCTTC. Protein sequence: CASSYPVDTGGLGYTF.

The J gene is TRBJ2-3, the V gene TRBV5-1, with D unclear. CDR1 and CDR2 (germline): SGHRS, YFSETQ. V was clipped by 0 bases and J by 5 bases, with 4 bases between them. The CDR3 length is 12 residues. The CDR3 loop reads CASSLDGDTQYF. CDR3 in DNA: TGCGCCAGCAGCTTGGACGGAGATACGCAGTATTTT.

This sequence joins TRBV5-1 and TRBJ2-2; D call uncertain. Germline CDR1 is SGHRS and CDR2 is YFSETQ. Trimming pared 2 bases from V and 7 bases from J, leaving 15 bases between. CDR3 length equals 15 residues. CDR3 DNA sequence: TGCGCCAGCAGCTTACGTCAGGATTTTCTCGGGGAGCTGTTTTTT. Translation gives CASSLRQDFLGELFF.